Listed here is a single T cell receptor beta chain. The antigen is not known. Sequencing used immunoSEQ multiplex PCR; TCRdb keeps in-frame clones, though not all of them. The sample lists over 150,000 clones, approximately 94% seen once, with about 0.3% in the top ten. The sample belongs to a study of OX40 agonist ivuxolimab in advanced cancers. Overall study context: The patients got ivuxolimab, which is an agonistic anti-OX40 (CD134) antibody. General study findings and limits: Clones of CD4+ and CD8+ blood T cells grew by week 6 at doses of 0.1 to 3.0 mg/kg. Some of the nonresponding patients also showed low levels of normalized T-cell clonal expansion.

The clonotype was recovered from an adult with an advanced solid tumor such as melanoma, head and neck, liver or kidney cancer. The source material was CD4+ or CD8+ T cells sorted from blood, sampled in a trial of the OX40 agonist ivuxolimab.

The CDR3 DNA sequence: TGCGCCAGCAGCGCGACAGGCGGAAATCAGCCCCAGCATTTT. Translation gives CASSATGGNQPQHF. V and J are TRBV5-1 and TRBJ1-5; possible D gene TRBD1, 6 bases. Trimming shortened V by 4 bases and J by 4 bases, and 12 bases separated the two germline ends. Germline-derived CDR1 and CDR2 are SGHRS and YFSETQ. The CDR3 is 14 amino acids.